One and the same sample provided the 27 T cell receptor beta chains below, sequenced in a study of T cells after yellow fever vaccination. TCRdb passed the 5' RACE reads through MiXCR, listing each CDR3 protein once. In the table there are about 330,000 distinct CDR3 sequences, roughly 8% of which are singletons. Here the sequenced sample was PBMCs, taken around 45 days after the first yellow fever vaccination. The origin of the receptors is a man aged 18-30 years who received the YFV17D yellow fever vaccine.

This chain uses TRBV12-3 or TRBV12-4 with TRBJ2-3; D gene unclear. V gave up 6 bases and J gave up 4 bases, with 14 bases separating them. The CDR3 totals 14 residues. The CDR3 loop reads CASRLSSFPDTQYF. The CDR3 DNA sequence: TGTGCCAGCAGATTAAGCAGTTTCCCAGATACGCAGTATTTT.

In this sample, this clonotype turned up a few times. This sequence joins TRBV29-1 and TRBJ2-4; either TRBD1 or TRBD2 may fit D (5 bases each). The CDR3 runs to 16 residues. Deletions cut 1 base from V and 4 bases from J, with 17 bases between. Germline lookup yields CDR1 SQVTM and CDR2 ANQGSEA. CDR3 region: CSVEARGAFGKNIQYF. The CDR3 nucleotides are TGCAGCGTTGAAGCCCGAGGGGCGTTTGGGAAAAACATTCAGTACTTC.

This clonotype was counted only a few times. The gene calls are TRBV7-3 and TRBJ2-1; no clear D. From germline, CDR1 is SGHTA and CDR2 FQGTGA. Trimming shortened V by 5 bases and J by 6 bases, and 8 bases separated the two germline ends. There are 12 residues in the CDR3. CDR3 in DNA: TGTGCCAGCAGCCCTCCCTCCAATGAGCAGTTCTTC. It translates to CASSPPSNEQFF.

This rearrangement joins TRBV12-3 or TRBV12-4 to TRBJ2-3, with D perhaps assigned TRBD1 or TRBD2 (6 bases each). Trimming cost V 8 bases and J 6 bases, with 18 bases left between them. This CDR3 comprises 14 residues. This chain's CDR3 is CASGLGGPGDTQYF. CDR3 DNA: TGTGCCAGCGGACTGGGGGGCCCGGGGGATACGCAGTATTTT.

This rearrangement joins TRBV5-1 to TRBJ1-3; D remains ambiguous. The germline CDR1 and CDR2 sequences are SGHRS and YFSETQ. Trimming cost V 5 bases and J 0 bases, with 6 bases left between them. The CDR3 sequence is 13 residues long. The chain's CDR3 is CASRTNSGNTIYF. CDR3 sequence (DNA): TGCGCCAGCAGGACCAACTCTGGAAACACCATATATTTT.

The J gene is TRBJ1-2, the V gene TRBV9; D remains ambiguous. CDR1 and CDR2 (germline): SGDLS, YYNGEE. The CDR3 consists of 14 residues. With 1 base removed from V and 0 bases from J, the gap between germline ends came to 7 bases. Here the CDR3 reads CASSVYPANYGYTF. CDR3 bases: TGTGCCAGCAGCGTATACCCGGCTAACTATGGCTACACCTTC.

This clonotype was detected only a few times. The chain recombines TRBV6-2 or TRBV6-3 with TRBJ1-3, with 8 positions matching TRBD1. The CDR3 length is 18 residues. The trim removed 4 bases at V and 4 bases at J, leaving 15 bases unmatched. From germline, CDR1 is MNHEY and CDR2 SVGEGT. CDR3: CASSSRIRTGLSGNTIYF. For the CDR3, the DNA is TGTGCCAGCAGTTCCCGTATCCGGACAGGGCTCTCCGGAAACACCATATATTTT.

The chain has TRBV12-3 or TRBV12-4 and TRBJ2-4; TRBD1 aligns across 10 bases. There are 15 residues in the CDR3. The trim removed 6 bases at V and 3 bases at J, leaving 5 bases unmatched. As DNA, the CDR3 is TGTGCCAGCAGCCCCAGGACAGGGGGCAAAAACATTCAGTACTTC. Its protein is CASSPRTGGKNIQYF.

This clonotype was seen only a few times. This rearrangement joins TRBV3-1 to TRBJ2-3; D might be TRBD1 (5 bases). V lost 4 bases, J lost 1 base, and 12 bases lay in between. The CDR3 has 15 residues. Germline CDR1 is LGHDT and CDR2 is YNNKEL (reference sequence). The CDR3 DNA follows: TGTGCCAGCAGCCCCACTCAGACAGGCACAGATACGCAGTATTTT. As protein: CASSPTQTGTDTQYF.

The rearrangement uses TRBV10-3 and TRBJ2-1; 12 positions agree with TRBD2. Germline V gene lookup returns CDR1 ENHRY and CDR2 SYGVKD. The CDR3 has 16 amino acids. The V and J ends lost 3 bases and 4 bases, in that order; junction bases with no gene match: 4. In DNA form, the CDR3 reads TGTGCCATCAGTGACGGGCTAGCGGGGGGGTACAATGAGCAGTTCTTC. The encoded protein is CAISDGLAGGYNEQFF.

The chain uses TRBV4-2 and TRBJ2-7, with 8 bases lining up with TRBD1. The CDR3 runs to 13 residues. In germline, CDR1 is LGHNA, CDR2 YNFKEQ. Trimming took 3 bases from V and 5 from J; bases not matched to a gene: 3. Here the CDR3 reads CASSQGQADEQYF. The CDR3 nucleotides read TGTGCCAGCAGCCAGGGACAGGCGGACGAGCAGTACTTC.

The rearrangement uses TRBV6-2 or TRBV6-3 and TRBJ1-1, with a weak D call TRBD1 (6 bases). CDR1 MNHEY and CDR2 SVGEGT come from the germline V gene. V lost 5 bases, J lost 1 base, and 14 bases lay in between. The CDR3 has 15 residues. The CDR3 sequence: CASSPLGTRNTEAFF. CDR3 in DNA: TGTGCCAGCAGTCCCCTCGGGACAAGGAACACTGAAGCTTTCTTT.

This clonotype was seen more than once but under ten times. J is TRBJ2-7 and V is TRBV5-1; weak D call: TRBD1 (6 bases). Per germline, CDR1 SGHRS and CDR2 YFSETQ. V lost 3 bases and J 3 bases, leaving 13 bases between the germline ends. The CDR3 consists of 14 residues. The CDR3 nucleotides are TGCGCCAGCAGCTCCCAGACAGGTATCTACGAGCAGTACTTC. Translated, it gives CASSSQTGIYEQYF.

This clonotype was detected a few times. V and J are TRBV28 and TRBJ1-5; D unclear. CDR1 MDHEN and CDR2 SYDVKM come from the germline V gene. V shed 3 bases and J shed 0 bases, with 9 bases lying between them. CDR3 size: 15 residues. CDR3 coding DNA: TGTGCCAGCAGTTTGGATGGGGATAGCAATCAGCCCCAGCATTTT. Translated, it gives CASSLDGDSNQPQHF.

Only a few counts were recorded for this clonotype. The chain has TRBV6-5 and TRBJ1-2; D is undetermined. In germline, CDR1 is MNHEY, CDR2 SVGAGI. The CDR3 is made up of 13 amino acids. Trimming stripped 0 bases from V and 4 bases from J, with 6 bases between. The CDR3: CASSYSYPYGYTF. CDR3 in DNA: TGTGCCAGCAGTTACTCGTATCCCTATGGCTACACCTTC.

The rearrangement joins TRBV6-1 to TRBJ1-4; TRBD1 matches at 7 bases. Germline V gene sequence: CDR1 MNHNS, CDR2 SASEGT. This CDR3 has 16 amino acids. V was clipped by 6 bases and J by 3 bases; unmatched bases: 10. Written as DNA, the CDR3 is TGTGCCAGCAGACCCGACAGGGCCCCAGCTAATGAAAAACTGTTTTTT. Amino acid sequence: CASRPDRAPANEKLFF.

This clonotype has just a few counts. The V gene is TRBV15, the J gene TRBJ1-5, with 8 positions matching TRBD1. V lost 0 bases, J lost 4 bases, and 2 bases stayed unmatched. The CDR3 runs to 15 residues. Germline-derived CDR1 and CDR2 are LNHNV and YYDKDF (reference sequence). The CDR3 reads CATSRDQGANQPQHF. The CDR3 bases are TGTGCCACCAGCAGAGACCAGGGGGCAAATCAGCCCCAGCATTTT. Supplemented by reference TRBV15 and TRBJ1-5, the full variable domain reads DAMVIQNPRYQVTQFGKPVTLSCSQTLNHNVMYWYQQKSSQAPKLLFHYYDKDFNNEADTPDNFQSRRPNTSFCFLDIRSPGLGDTAMYLCATSRDQGANQPQHFGDGTRLSIL.

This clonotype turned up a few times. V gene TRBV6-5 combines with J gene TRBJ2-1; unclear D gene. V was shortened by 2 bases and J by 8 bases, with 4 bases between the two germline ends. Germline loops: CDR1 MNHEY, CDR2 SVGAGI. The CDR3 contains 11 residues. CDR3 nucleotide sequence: TGTGCCAGCAGTTACATGTATGAGCAGTTCTTC. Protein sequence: CASSYMYEQFF.

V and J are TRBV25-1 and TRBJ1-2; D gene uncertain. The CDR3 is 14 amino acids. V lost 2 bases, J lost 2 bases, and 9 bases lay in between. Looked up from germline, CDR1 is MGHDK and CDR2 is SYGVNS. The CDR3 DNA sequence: TGTGCCAGCAGTGAACCGGGCTTCAACTATGGCTACACCTTC. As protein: CASSEPGFNYGYTF.

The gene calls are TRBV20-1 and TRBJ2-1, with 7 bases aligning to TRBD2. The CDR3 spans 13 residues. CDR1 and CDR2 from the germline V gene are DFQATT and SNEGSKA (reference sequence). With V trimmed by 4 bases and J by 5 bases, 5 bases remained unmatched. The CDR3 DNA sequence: TGCAGTGCTACCACCGGGGGGAACAATGAGCAGTTCTTC. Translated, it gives CSATTGGNNEQFF.

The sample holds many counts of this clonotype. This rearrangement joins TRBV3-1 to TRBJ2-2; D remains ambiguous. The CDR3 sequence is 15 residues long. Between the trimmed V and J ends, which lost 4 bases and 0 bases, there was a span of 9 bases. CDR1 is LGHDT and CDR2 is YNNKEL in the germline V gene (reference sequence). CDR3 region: CASSRGEANTGELFF. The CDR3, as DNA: TGTGCCAGCAGCCGGGGTGAGGCGAACACCGGGGAGCTGTTTTTT.

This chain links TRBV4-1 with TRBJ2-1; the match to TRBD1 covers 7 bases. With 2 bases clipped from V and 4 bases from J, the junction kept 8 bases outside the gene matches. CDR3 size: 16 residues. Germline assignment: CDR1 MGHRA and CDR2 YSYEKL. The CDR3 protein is CASSQPRQGRYNEQFF. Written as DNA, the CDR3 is TGCGCCAGCAGCCAACCAAGACAGGGTCGGTACAATGAGCAGTTCTTC.

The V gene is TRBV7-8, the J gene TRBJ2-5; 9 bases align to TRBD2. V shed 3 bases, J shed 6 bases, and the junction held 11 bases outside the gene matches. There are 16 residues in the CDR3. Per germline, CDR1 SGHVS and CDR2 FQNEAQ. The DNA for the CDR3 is TGTGCCAGCAGCTTCGCTAGCGGGGCCGCGGGACAGACCCAGTACTTC. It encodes CASSFASGAAGQTQYF.

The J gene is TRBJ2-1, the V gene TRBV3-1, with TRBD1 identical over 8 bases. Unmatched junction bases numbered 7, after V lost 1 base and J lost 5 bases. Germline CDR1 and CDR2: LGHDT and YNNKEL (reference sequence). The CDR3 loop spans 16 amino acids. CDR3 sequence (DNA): TGTGCCAGCAGCCAAGTACCGGACAGGGCTAACAATGAGCAGTTCTTC. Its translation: CASSQVPDRANNEQFF.

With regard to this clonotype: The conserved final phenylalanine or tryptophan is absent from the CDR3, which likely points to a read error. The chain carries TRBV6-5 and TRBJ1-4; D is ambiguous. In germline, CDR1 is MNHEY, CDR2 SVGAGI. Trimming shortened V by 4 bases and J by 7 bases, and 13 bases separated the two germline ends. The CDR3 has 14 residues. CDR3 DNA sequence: TGTGCCAGCAGTTTCAGACTGAGGCCTGAAAAACTGTTTCTT. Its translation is CASSFRLRPEKLFL.

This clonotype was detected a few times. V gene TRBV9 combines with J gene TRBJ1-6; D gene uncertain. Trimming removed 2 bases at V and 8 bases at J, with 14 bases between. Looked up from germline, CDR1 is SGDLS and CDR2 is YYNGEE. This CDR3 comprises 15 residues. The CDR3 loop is CASSVDGSGDSPLHF. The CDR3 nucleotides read TGTGCCAGCAGCGTCGACGGATCCGGAGATTCACCCCTCCACTTT.

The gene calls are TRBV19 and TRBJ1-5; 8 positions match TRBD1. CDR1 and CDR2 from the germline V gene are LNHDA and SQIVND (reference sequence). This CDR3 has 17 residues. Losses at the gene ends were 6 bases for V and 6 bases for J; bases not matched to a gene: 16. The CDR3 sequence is CASSLTRDRKLRQPQHF. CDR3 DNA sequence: TGTGCCAGTAGCCTCACCCGGGACAGGAAGCTTCGTCAGCCCCAGCATTTT.